What follows is one T cell receptor (beta chain) and its context. Cells designated naive CD8 were CD45RO-negative and were positively selected for CCR7, with terminally differentiated effector memory CD45RA+ cells excluded. Among the donors, all were Caucasian adults who lived in Nashville, Tennessee. The source of the sample is a study of shared clonotypes between healthy human individuals. The wider study: CD4 naive cells filled three plates per donor, CD4 memory three, CD8 naive two and CD8 memory one.

Germline CDR1 and CDR2: MDHEN and SYDVKM. The CDR3 sequence is 13 residues long. Trimming at V came to 6 bases and at J to 3 bases, leaving 5 bases not matched to a gene. This table comes from immunoSEQ multiplex PCR, and its TCRdb copy is limited to in-frame clones, with some not included. The sample lists some 2,100,000 clones; 93% were seen once. This receptor was taken from a man aged 18 to 30 in good health. Some clones in this sample may be carry-over from other donors' samples. The sample was naive CD8+ T cells from PBMCs. The chain is built from TRBV28 and TRBJ2-7; 7 bases map to TRBD1. CDR3 DNA sequence: TGTGCCAGCAGCCGGGACAGAGTCTACGAGCAGTACTTC. As protein: CASSRDRVYEQYF.